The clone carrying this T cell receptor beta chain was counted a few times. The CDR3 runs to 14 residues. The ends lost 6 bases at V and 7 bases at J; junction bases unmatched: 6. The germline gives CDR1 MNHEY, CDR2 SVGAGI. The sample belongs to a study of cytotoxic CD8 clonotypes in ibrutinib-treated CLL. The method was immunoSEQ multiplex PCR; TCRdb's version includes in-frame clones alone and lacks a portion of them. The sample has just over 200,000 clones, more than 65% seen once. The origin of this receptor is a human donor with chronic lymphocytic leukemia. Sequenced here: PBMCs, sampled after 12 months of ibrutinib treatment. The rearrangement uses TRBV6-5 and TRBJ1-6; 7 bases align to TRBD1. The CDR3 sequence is CASREQGRNSPLHF. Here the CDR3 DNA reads TGTGCCAGCAGGGAACAGGGGAGGAATTCACCCCTCCACTTT.